These T cell receptor beta chains were read from a single sample in a study of human T cells and chemical hapten exposure. TCRdb redid the calling of the RACE reads with MiXCR, one entry per CDR3 protein. Of just over 90,000 distinct CDR3 sequences in the sample, about 8.6% are singletons; the top ten hold 2.5% to 3.5%. The specimen sequenced was whole blood. These receptors all stem from a female donor in good health. Some clones in this sample may be carry-over from other donors' samples. The CDR3 runs from the conserved cysteine through the conserved F or W. Fields, in order: V gene, J gene, D gene, clone size, CDR3 DNA, CDR3 protein. D genes are given only for firm matches. Clone size, where shown, is once, few, many, or a class for clones that have expanded.

v_call: TRBV12-3/TRBV12-4
j_call: TRBJ1-2
d_call: TRBD1
clone_size: NA
cdr3_nt: TGTGCCAGCAGTTCCACCTTAGAAAAGGGGGCCGGTGGCTACACCTTC
cdr3_aa: CASSSTLEKGAGGYTF

v_call: TRBV20-1
j_call: TRBJ2-2
d_call: TRBD2
clone_size: many
cdr3_nt: TGCAGTGCTAGACTAGCGGGAGACACCGGGGAGCTGTTTTTT
cdr3_aa: CSARLAGDTGELFF

v_call: TRBV29-1
j_call: TRBJ1-1
d_call: NA
clone_size: NA
cdr3_nt: TGCAGCGTTGAAGCGGGCAGTAACACTGAAGCTTTCTTT
cdr3_aa: CSVEAGSNTEAFF

v_call: TRBV7-2
j_call: TRBJ2-1
d_call: TRBD1
clone_size: few
cdr3_nt: TGTGCCAGCAGCCTCGACAGGGTAGCCTACAATGAGCAGTTCTTC
cdr3_aa: CASSLDRVAYNEQFF

v_call: TRBV25-1
j_call: TRBJ2-2
d_call: TRBD2
clone_size: NA
cdr3_nt: TGTGCCAGCAGTGAACCTCCGACTAGCGGGAGGGCCTACCGGGAGCTGTTTTTT
cdr3_aa: CASSEPPTSGRAYRELFF

v_call: TRBV7-2
j_call: TRBJ2-1
d_call: TRBD1
clone_size: NA
cdr3_nt: TGTGCCAGCAGCCCCCCGATGACAGGGGGTTGGAAAGACAATGAGCAGTTCTTC
cdr3_aa: CASSPPMTGGWKDNEQFF

v_call: TRBV7-2
j_call: TRBJ1-1
d_call: NA
clone_size: NA
cdr3_nt: TGTGCCAGCTCTTGGCCCTTATCTGAAGCTTTCTTT
cdr3_aa: CASSWPLSEAFF

v_call: TRBV21-1
j_call: TRBJ2-7
d_call: NA
clone_size: NA
cdr3_nt: TGTGCCAGCAGCAATCAAAAGCGGGGGTGCGAGCAGTACTTC
cdr3_aa: CASSNQKRGCEQYF

v_call: TRBV28
j_call: TRBJ2-7
d_call: TRBD1
clone_size: NA
cdr3_nt: TGTGCCAGCAGTTCCGGACAGGGTTTTGACTACGAGCAGTACTTC
cdr3_aa: CASSSGQGFDYEQYF

v_call: TRBV3-1
j_call: TRBJ1-4
d_call: NA
clone_size: few
cdr3_nt: TGTGCCAGCAGCCAAGCACACCGCCGGGGCGGGCGCTCGGGGATGCCTAATGAAAAACTGTTTTTT
cdr3_aa: CASSQAHRRGGRSGMPNEKLFF

v_call: TRBV20-1
j_call: TRBJ1-1
d_call: TRBD1
clone_size: many
cdr3_nt: TGCAGTGCTAGAGATAGCCGGGACAGGGACACTGAAGCTTTCTTT
cdr3_aa: CSARDSRDRDTEAFF

v_call: TRBV5-1
j_call: TRBJ2-7
d_call: TRBD2
clone_size: once
cdr3_nt: TGCGCCAGCAGGCCCGGGACTAGCGGGTTATCCTACGAGCGGTACTTC
cdr3_aa: CASRPGTSGLSYERYF

v_call: TRBV5-4
j_call: TRBJ2-3
d_call: NA
clone_size: NA
cdr3_nt: TGTGCCAGCAGCTCAAACCGGGATTTTGATACGCAGTATTTT
cdr3_aa: CASSSNRDFDTQYF

v_call: TRBV28
j_call: TRBJ1-2
d_call: NA
clone_size: many
cdr3_nt: TGTGCCAGCAGTTCACACGGGACGGCGGGTGGCTACACCTTC
cdr3_aa: CASSSHGTAGGYTF

v_call: TRBV28
j_call: TRBJ1-4
d_call: NA
clone_size: NA
cdr3_nt: TGTGCCAGCACCGCCCCGGGCCCTAATGAAAAACTGTTTTTT
cdr3_aa: CASTAPGPNEKLFF

v_call: TRBV3-1
j_call: TRBJ1-1
d_call: NA
clone_size: many
cdr3_nt: TGTGCCAGCAGCCGGGGGGGACAATTGAACACTGAAGCTTTCTTT
cdr3_aa: CASSRGGQLNTEAFF

v_call: TRBV2
j_call: TRBJ2-1
d_call: NA
clone_size: NA
cdr3_nt: TGTGCCAGCAGTGTGTTGAGTGAGCAGTTCTTC
cdr3_aa: CASSVLSEQFF

v_call: TRBV7-2
j_call: TRBJ2-1
d_call: TRBD2
clone_size: few
cdr3_nt: TGTGCCAGCAGCTTGCTCGGGACTAGCGGACCCTACAATGAGCAGTTCTTC
cdr3_aa: CASSLLGTSGPYNEQFF

v_call: TRBV7-8
j_call: TRBJ2-1
d_call: NA
clone_size: NA
cdr3_nt: TGTGCCAGCAGCTTGTTGCCCAATGAGCAGTTCTTC
cdr3_aa: CASSLLPNEQFF

v_call: TRBV7-3
j_call: TRBJ1-6
d_call: NA
clone_size: few
cdr3_nt: TGTGCCAGCAGCTTAACTGGACAGCCACCCCTCCACTTT
cdr3_aa: CASSLTGQPPLHF

v_call: TRBV6-6
j_call: TRBJ2-5
d_call: TRBD2
clone_size: many
cdr3_nt: TGTGCCAGCAGTTTGCAAGGGGAGGGAGAAGAGACCCAGTACTTC
cdr3_aa: CASSLQGEGEETQYF